This T cell receptor (beta chain) was sequenced in a study of blood T cell repertoires in COVID-19. The germline V and J ends were trimmed by 2 bases and 2 bases, with 15 bases remaining between them. The CDR3 covers 16 residues. Per the germline V gene, CDR1 is KGHDR and CDR2 is SFDVKD. Libraries were prepared by immunoSEQ multiplex PCR; TCRdb keeps only in-frame clonotypes and omits some of them. The sample includes some 210,000 clones, 80% to 90% of them seen just once. V usage is TRBV24-1 and J usage is TRBJ2-7, with D possibly matching TRBD1 (5 bases). The TCR was taken from a human donor in a cohort sampled during active COVID-19. The source material was peripheral blood. CDR3 coding DNA: TGTGCCACCAGTGATTCGCACCGACAGTTGCCCTACGAGCAGTACGTC. This codes for CATSDSHRQLPYEQYV.